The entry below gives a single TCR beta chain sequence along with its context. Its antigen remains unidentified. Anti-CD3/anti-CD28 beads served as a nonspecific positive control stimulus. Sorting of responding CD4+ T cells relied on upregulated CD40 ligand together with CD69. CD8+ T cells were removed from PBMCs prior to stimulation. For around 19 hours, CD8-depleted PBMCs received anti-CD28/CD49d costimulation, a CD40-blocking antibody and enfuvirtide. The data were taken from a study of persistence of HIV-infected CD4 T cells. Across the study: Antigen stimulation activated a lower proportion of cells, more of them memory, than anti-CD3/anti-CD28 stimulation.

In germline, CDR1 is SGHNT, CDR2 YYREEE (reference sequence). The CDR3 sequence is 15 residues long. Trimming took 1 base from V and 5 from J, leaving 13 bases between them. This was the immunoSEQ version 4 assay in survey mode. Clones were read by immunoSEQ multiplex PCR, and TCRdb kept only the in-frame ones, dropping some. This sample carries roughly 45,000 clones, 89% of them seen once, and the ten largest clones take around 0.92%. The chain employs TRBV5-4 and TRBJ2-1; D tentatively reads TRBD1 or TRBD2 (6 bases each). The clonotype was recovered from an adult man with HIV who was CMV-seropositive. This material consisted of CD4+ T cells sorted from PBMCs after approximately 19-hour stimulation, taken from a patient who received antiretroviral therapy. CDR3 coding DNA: TGTGCCAGCAGCTTGAAAGGGGGAGGAGACAATGAGCAGTTCTTC. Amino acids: CASSLKGGGDNEQFF.